The TCR beta chain under discussion was sequenced for a study of T cell responses to AZD1222 COVID-19 vaccine. Overall study results and limits: Spike was spanned by vaccine-associated CD4 TCRs, which were dominant at 160-218 and 743-854. Among spike-specific TCRs, nearly half reportedly target unmutated variant regions.

CDR3 size: 15 residues. Deletions cut 2 bases from V and 2 bases from J, with 13 bases between. Germline CDR1 reads KGHSH; CDR2 reads LQKENI. The table came from immunoSEQ multiplex PCR; TCRdb's copy has only in-frame clones and leaves some out. The sample shows approximately 90,000 clones, around 94% of them seen only once. Of note for this clone: The antigen is unknown.

The sequencing used peripheral blood, collected on day 0 of AZD1222 vaccination. V gene TRBV18 combines with J gene TRBJ2-7; the D is unclear. The sequence was obtained from an adult in good health. CDR3 coding DNA: TGTGCCAGCTCACCAAGGACCGATGTAACCTACGAGCAGTACTTC. It encodes CASSPRTDVTYEQYF.